Presented here are 18 T cell receptor beta chains from one specimen sequenced in a study of T cell changes during pregnancy in multiple sclerosis. Data came from immunoSEQ multiplex PCR; TCRdb stores just in-frame clones and leaves some out. The sample lists tens of thousands of clones, approximately 90% occurring once. The sequencing here drew on peripheral blood, taken in the third trimester of pregnancy. These receptors were obtained from a female donor in good health, enrolled as a control in a pregnancy study.

This clone was seen once. V gene TRBV6-1 combines with J gene TRBJ1-6, with D perhaps TRBD1 (5 bases). CDR3 length equals 14 residues. V dropped 5 bases and J dropped 7 bases, with 12 bases sitting between them. Germline-derived CDR1 and CDR2 are MNHNS and SASEGT. CDR3 amino acids: CASSPGERNSPLHF. The CDR3 region has the DNA TGTGCCAGCAGTCCGGGGGAGAGAAATTCACCCCTCCACTTT.

The chain has TRBV29-1 and TRBJ1-2; D remains ambiguous. The CDR3 has 12 residues. The V and J ends lost 4 bases and 4 bases respectively, with 10 bases between them. The V gene's germline CDR1 is SQVTM and CDR2 ANQGSEA. This CDR3 reads CSVGTSPYGYTF. In DNA form, the CDR3 reads TGCAGCGTTGGCACATCCCCCTATGGCTACACCTTC.

This clone has more than one count but fewer than ten. The rearrangement links TRBV7-9 to TRBJ1-6; possibly TRBD1 for D (5 bases). Deletions cut 6 bases from V and 5 bases from J, with 14 bases between. Germline V gene lookup returns CDR1 SEHNR and CDR2 FQNEAQ (reference sequence). The CDR3 extends over 15 amino acids. The CDR3 coding sequence is TGTGCCAGCAGGCCAGACGGGGGAAATAATTCACCCCTCCACTTT. It is translated as CASRPDGGNNSPLHF.

Of note for this clone: Other DNA sequences within the sample encode an identical CDR3. The chain couples TRBV4-1 to TRBJ1-2, with no clear D. The V and J ends lost 0 bases and 1 base respectively, with 6 bases between them. Germline V lookup: CDR1 MGHRA, CDR2 YSYEKL. There are 14 residues in the CDR3. The CDR3 DNA reads TGCGCCAGCAGCCAAGAGCCGGGTAACTATGGCTACACCTTC. This sequence encodes CASSQEPGNYGYTF.

This sequence joins TRBV14 and TRBJ1-2; unclear D gene. The CDR3 contains 13 residues. Trimming left V 3 bases short and J 2 bases short, with 7 bases between. The germline V gene has CDR1 SGHDN and CDR2 FVKESK. Here the CDR3 DNA reads TGTGCCAGCAGCCAGGGGAGGAACTATGGCTACACCTTC. Translated: CASSQGRNYGYTF.

The chain joins TRBV6-6 to TRBJ1-2, with D possibly matching TRBD1 (6 bases). This CDR3 contains 15 residues. The V gene's germline CDR1 is MNHNY and CDR2 SVGAGI (reference sequence). V was clipped by 2 bases and J by 3 bases, with 13 bases between them. The DNA of the CDR3 is TGTGCCAGCAGTTACCGACCCAAGGGGGACTATGGCTACACCTTC. Translating gives CASSYRPKGDYGYTF.

V is TRBV7-6 and J is TRBJ2-5; the match to TRBD2 covers 9 bases. The CDR3 length is 14 residues. V lost 8 bases, J lost 5 bases, and 9 bases stayed unmatched. In germline, CDR1 is SGHVS, CDR2 FNYEAQ. In DNA, the CDR3 is TGTGCCAGCCTAAACAGCGGGGGGCCTGAGACCCAGTACTTC. It is translated as CASLNSGGPETQYF. Full variable domain (missing parts from reference TRBV7-6 and TRBJ2-5): GAGVSQSPRYKVTKRGQDVALRCDPISGHVSLYWYRQALGQGPEFLTYFNYEAQQDKSGLPNDRFSAERPEGSISTLTIQRTEQRDSAMYRCASLNSGGPETQYFGPGTRLLVL.

The V and J genes are TRBV7-9 and TRBJ1-4; D possibly corresponds to TRBD1 (5 bases). Germline assignment: CDR1 SEHNR and CDR2 FQNEAQ (reference sequence). Trimming shortened V by 6 bases and J by 5 bases, and 13 bases separated the two germline ends. The CDR3 extends over 14 amino acids. CDR3 in amino acids: CASSRGFRNEKLFF. The CDR3 DNA reads TGTGCCAGCAGTAGGGGATTCAGAAATGAAAAACTGTTTTTT.

This clone was seen once. The chain combines TRBV6-5 with TRBJ1-5, with D tentatively TRBD1 (5 bases). CDR1 is MNHEY and CDR2 is SVGAGI in the germline V gene. Trimming shortened V by 2 bases and J by 1 base, and 9 bases separated the two germline ends. The CDR3 consists of 15 residues. The CDR3 DNA is TGTGCCAGCAGTTACGACAGCGGGAGCAATCAGCCCCAGCATTTT. It yields the protein CASSYDSGSNQPQHF.

This clone was recorded only once. This sequence joins TRBV4-3 and TRBJ2-3, with 8 positions matching TRBD2. The CDR3 is made up of 16 amino acids. With 8 bases clipped from V and 9 bases from J, the junction kept 19 bases outside the gene matches. Germline lookup yields CDR1 LGHNA and CDR2 YSLEER. The CDR3 DNA sequence: TGCGCCAGCGCGGACGTCGGGGGGGAAGGGCATGGGACGCAGTATTTT. Translated, it gives CASADVGGEGHGTQYF.

The chain uses TRBV28 and TRBJ2-5, with D perhaps TRBD2 (5 bases). The length of the CDR3 is 16 residues. The V end lost 5 bases, the J end lost 2 bases, and 18 bases lay between the germline ends. Looked up from germline, CDR1 is MDHEN and CDR2 is SYDVKM. In DNA, the CDR3 is TGTGCCAGCAGTCCCCCGCCTAGCAGAGTTCAAGAGACCCAGTACTTC. It encodes CASSPPPSRVQETQYF.

V gene TRBV27 combines with J gene TRBJ2-2, with unresolved D. The germline CDR1 and CDR2 sequences are MNHEY and SMNVEV (reference sequence). Deletions cut 5 bases from V and 5 bases from J, with 6 bases between. The CDR3 sequence is 12 residues long. The CDR3 DNA reads TGTGCCAGCAGTACCCAGACCGGGGAGCTGTTTTTT. Amino acids: CASSTQTGELFF.

The CDR3 reads CASSQGPGQGARTDTQYF. DNA for the CDR3: TGTGCCAGCAGCCAAGGTCCGGGCCAGGGGGCCCGCACAGATACGCAGTATTTT. V and J are TRBV5-6 and TRBJ2-3; the match to TRBD1 covers 8 bases. V lost 4 bases to trimming and J lost 1 base; unmatched junction nucleotides: 14. The CDR3 runs 18 residues. CDR1 SGHDT and CDR2 YYEEEE come from the germline V gene.

The chain couples TRBV6-5 to TRBJ1-4; possibly TRBD1 for D (5 bases). V was shortened by 7 bases and J by 1 base, with 13 bases between the two germline ends. Germline assignment: CDR1 MNHEY and CDR2 SVGAGI. The CDR3 covers 15 residues. CDR3 residues: CASTVGVETNEKLFF. CDR3 bases: TGTGCCAGCACCGTAGGGGTGGAAACTAATGAAAAACTGTTTTTT.

This chain uses TRBV5-1 with TRBJ1-5; possibly TRBD1 for D (5 bases). The germline gives CDR1 SGHRS, CDR2 YFSETQ. This CDR3 contains 13 residues. Deletions cut 2 bases from V and 5 bases from J, with 8 bases between. In DNA form, the CDR3 reads TGCGCCAGCAGCTTAGGGGAGGATCAGCCCCAGCATTTT. Its translation: CASSLGEDQPQHF.

This chain links TRBV7-3 with TRBJ2-1; 7 bases map to TRBD1. The CDR3 is made up of 16 amino acids. Per germline, CDR1 SGHTA and CDR2 FQGTGA. V lost 5 bases and J lost 7; bases outside the gene matches: 14. The CDR3 is CASSGVKGRGFNEQFF. The CDR3 DNA follows: TGTGCCAGCAGCGGCGTGAAGGGCAGGGGGTTTAATGAGCAGTTCTTC.

A remark on this clone: An end of the junction differs from the germline gene, which may be a read error. The CDR3 reads CASGRETMNTEAFF. The CDR3 coding sequence is TGCGCTAGTGGGAGGGAGACAATGAACACTGAAGCTTTCTTT. This chain uses TRBV19 with TRBJ1-1; D is unclear. Germline values: CDR1 LNHDA, CDR2 SQIVND (reference sequence). This CDR3 comprises 14 residues.

J is TRBJ2-1 and V is TRBV6-5; TRBD2 aligns across 8 bases. CDR3 length: 16 residues. From germline, CDR1 is MNHEY and CDR2 SVGAGI. Trimming removed 2 bases from V and 8 bases from J; junction bases left unmatched: 11. CDR3 nucleotides: TGTGCCAGCAGTTACGGAGCGGGGGCGGAGGGGTATGAGCAGTTCTTC. It specifies CASSYGAGAEGYEQFF.